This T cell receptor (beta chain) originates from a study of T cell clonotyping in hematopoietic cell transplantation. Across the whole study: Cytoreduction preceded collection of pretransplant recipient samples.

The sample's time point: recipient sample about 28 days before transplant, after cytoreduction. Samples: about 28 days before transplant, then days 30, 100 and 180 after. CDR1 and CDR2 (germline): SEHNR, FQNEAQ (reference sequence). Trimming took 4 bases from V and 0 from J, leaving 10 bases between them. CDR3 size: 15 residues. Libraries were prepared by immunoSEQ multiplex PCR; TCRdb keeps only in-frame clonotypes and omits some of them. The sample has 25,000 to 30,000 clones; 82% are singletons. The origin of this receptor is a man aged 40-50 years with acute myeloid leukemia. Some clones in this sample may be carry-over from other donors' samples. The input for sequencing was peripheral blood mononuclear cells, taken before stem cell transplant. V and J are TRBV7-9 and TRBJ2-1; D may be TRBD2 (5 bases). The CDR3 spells CASSSHGLSYNEQFF. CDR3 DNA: TGTGCCAGCAGCTCACACGGACTCTCCTACAATGAGCAGTTCTTC.